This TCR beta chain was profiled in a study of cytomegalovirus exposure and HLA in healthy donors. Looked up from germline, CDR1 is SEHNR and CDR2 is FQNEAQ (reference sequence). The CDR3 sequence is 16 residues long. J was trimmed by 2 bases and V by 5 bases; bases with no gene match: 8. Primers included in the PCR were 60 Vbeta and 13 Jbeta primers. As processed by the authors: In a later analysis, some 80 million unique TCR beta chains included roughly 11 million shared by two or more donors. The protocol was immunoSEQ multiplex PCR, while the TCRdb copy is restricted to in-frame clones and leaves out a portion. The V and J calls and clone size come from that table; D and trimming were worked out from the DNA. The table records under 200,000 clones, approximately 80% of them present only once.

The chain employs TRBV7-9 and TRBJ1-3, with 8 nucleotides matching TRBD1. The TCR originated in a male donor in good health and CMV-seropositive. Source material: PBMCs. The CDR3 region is CASSPGQGVTGNTIYF. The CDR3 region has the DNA TGTGCCAGCAGCCCCGGACAGGGTGTAACTGGAAACACCATATATTTT.